Ten or more counts support the clone carrying this T cell receptor (beta chain). The antigen remains undetermined. This specimen belongs to a study of T-cell memory formation after mild COVID-19. Overall study: Largely donor-specific sequence clusters came from a couple of donors. Study outcomes and limitations: There was no confirmation that second-wave clones peaking on day 37 were SARS-CoV-2 specific. Later expanders leaned CD4+, whereas day 15 to 85 contracting clones were balanced CD4/CD8.

Trimming cost V 3 bases and J 2 bases, with 7 bases left between them. Germline loops: CDR1 LGHNA, CDR2 YSLEER. The CDR3 contains 13 residues. cDNA libraries for TCR alpha and TCR beta, carrying sample barcodes and UMIs, came from 5'RACE with constant-segment primers. TCRdb redid the calling of the 5' RACE reads with MiXCR, one entry per CDR3 protein. The sample has a few hundred thousand distinct CDR3 sequences; 20% to 25% are singletons. Sequenced material: PBMCs or a T cell subset sorted from them (not recorded which). This clonotype originated in a young man who had mild COVID-19 (a few samples of this study predate the infection). Cell type and time point are not known. The chain is built from TRBV4-3 and TRBJ1-1; maybe TRBD1 (6 bases). The CDR3 sequence: CASSQDRNTEAFF. The DNA for the CDR3 is TGCGCCAGCAGCCAGGACAGAAACACTGAAGCTTTCTTT.